The rows below give T cell receptor beta chains drawn from one sample of a study of T cells in tumors after PD-1 blockade. Repertoires were generated with immunoSEQ multiplex PCR, while TCRdb's copy carries only in-frame clones and drops some. The table has under 40,000 clones, about three quarters seen once. The specimen was PBMCs, collected after anti-PD-1 treatment. The source of these receptors is a human donor with basal cell carcinoma. Both conserved end residues are part of each CDR3. Fields, in order: D gene, clone size, J gene, V gene, CDR3 protein, CDR3 DNA. The D gene is left open where the match is weak. For some rows the clone size is stated as once, few or many, or as a class when expanded; others skip it.

D gene: NA
clone size: NA
J gene: TRBJ2-6
V gene: TRBV18
CDR3 protein: CASSPKSPAGANVLTF
CDR3 DNA: TGTGCCAGCTCACCAAAATCTCCTGCCGGGGCCAACGTCCTGACTTTC

D gene: NA
clone size: NA
J gene: TRBJ1-4
V gene: TRBV25-1
CDR3 protein: CASSRGLREKLFF
CDR3 DNA: TGTGCCAGCAGCAGAGGGTTAAGGGAAAAACTGTTTTTT

D gene: NA
clone size: NA
J gene: TRBJ2-1
V gene: TRBV9
CDR3 protein: CASSQRRVSDERFF
CDR3 DNA: TGTGCCAGCAGCCAACGCAGGGTTTCGGATGAGCGGTTCTTC

D gene: NA
clone size: NA
J gene: TRBJ2-1
V gene: TRBV29-1
CDR3 protein: CSVGLGPNEQFF
CDR3 DNA: TGCAGCGTTGGTTTAGGGCCCAATGAGCAGTTCTTC

D gene: NA
clone size: NA
J gene: TRBJ1-2
V gene: TRBV14
CDR3 protein: CASSHTGYRGYGYTF
CDR3 DNA: TGTGCCAGCAGCCACACAGGGTATCGGGGCTATGGCTACACCTTC

D gene: NA
clone size: NA
J gene: TRBJ1-1
V gene: TRBV14
CDR3 protein: CASSLAGGIGNTEAFF
CDR3 DNA: TGTGCCAGCAGCCTGGCGGGGGGAATCGGGAACACTGAAGCTTTCTTT

D gene: TRBD1
clone size: NA
J gene: TRBJ2-5
V gene: TRBV7-9
CDR3 protein: CASSFLDRDQETQYF
CDR3 DNA: TGTGCCAGCAGCTTCCTCGACAGGGACCAAGAGACCCAGTACTTC

D gene: TRBD1
clone size: NA
J gene: TRBJ2-2
V gene: TRBV18
CDR3 protein: CASSPQGTATISGELFF
CDR3 DNA: TGTGCCAGCTCACCCCAGGGGACAGCGACTATTTCCGGGGAGCTGTTTTTT

D gene: NA
clone size: NA
J gene: TRBJ1-5
V gene: TRBV3-1/TRBV3-2
CDR3 protein: CASSQVVGLEPQHF
CDR3 DNA: TGTGCCAGCAGCCAAGTGGTGGGGTTAGAGCCCCAGCATTTT

D gene: NA
clone size: NA
J gene: TRBJ2-1
V gene: TRBV29-1
CDR3 protein: CTHSTGSGYNEQFF
CDR3 DNA: TGCACACATAGTACAGGGTCGGGTTACAATGAGCAGTTCTTC

D gene: TRBD1
clone size: NA
J gene: TRBJ2-7
V gene: TRBV7-9
CDR3 protein: CASSTGTAYEQYF
CDR3 DNA: TGTGCCAGCAGCACCGGGACAGCCTACGAGCAGTACTTC

D gene: NA
clone size: NA
J gene: TRBJ1-5
V gene: TRBV18
CDR3 protein: CASLPDLSNQPQHF
CDR3 DNA: TGTGCCAGCCTACCGGATCTTAGCAATCAGCCCCAGCATTTT

D gene: NA
clone size: few
J gene: TRBJ2-1
V gene: TRBV19
CDR3 protein: CASSIKGRGHNEQFF
CDR3 DNA: TGTGCCAGTAGTATAAAGGGGAGGGGGCACAATGAGCAGTTCTTC

D gene: NA
clone size: once
J gene: TRBJ2-7
V gene: TRBV7-2
CDR3 protein: CASSIRAPQSYEQYF
CDR3 DNA: TGTGCCAGCAGCATCCGGGCCCCGCAGTCCTACGAGCAGTACTTC

D gene: NA
clone size: NA
J gene: TRBJ2-3
V gene: TRBV11-3
CDR3 protein: CASSNEHGTIGTQYF
CDR3 DNA: TGTGCCAGCAGCAACGAGCACGGGACAATAGGTACGCAGTATTTT

D gene: NA
clone size: few
J gene: TRBJ2-5
V gene: TRBV7-8
CDR3 protein: CASSLQTGMRETQYF
CDR3 DNA: TGTGCCAGCAGCTTACAAACAGGGATGCGGGAGACCCAGTACTTC

D gene: TRBD1
clone size: NA
J gene: TRBJ1-2
V gene: TRBV5-1
CDR3 protein: CASSPTGVSGYTF
CDR3 DNA: TGCGCCAGCAGCCCGACAGGGGTGAGTGGCTACACCTTC

D gene: TRBD1
clone size: NA
J gene: TRBJ2-3
V gene: TRBV2
CDR3 protein: CASRRERDRGTDTQYF
CDR3 DNA: TGTGCCAGCAGGCGCGAGCGGGACAGGGGGACAGATACGCAGTATTTT

D gene: NA
clone size: once
J gene: TRBJ1-2
V gene: TRBV24-1
CDR3 protein: CATSDDDRFGYTF
CDR3 DNA: TGTGCCACCAGTGACGACGACAGGTTTGGCTACACCTTC

D gene: TRBD1
clone size: once
J gene: TRBJ1-1
V gene: TRBV19
CDR3 protein: CASIENPGQGRVAFF
CDR3 DNA: TGTGCCAGTATAGAGAACCCCGGACAGGGCCGAGTCGCTTTCTTT

D gene: NA
clone size: NA
J gene: TRBJ2-3
V gene: TRBV5-5
CDR3 protein: CASSFGGTQTDTQYF
CDR3 DNA: TGTGCCAGCAGCTTTGGGGGGACCCAGACAGATACGCAGTATTTT

D gene: TRBD1
clone size: NA
J gene: TRBJ2-7
V gene: TRBV30
CDR3 protein: CAWTNRGLTYEQYF
CDR3 DNA: TGTGCCTGGACCAACAGGGGCCTGACCTACGAGCAGTACTTC

D gene: TRBD2
clone size: NA
J gene: TRBJ2-7
V gene: TRBV4-1
CDR3 protein: CASSPEGTSSYEQYF
CDR3 DNA: TGCGCCAGCAGCCCCGAAGGGACTAGCTCCTACGAGCAGTACTTC

D gene: TRBD2
clone size: NA
J gene: TRBJ2-3
V gene: TRBV19
CDR3 protein: CASSIGAGGRRDTQYF
CDR3 DNA: TGTGCCAGTAGTATAGGGGCGGGGGGGCGCAGAGATACGCAGTATTTT

D gene: NA
clone size: NA
J gene: TRBJ1-2
V gene: TRBV5-6
CDR3 protein: CASSLGAGGRYGYTF
CDR3 DNA: TGTGCCAGCAGCTTGGGAGCGGGGGGTCGTTATGGCTACACCTTC

D gene: NA
clone size: NA
J gene: TRBJ2-7
V gene: TRBV19
CDR3 protein: CASTDRSYEQYF
CDR3 DNA: TGTGCCAGTACCGACAGGAGCTACGAGCAGTACTTC

D gene: NA
clone size: NA
J gene: TRBJ2-2
V gene: TRBV7-2
CDR3 protein: CASSWATDSTGELFF
CDR3 DNA: TGTGCCAGCAGCTGGGCAACAGACAGCACCGGGGAGCTGTTTTTT

D gene: TRBD1
clone size: few
J gene: TRBJ1-6
V gene: TRBV6-2/TRBV6-3
CDR3 protein: CASSHPSDRGDSPLHF
CDR3 DNA: TGTGCCAGCAGTCACCCCTCGGACAGGGGAGATTCACCCCTCCACTTT

D gene: NA
clone size: NA
J gene: TRBJ2-5
V gene: TRBV4-3
CDR3 protein: CASSQDAGKETQYF
CDR3 DNA: TGCGCCAGCAGCCAAGACGCCGGCAAAGAGACCCAGTACTTC

D gene: TRBD1
clone size: once
J gene: TRBJ2-7
V gene: TRBV4-3
CDR3 protein: CASSQGRQGMYEQYF
CDR3 DNA: TGCGCCAGCAGCCAAGGTCGACAGGGTATGTACGAGCAGTACTTC